The source of this T cell receptor beta chain is a study of blood T cell repertoires in COVID-19. Study as a whole: Whether acute or convalescent, the COVID-19 samples came from the United States, Italy and Spain. In each case, the material was cDNA or gDNA derived from T cells, B-cell-depleted T cells, or PBMCs.

In the original processing: Amplification from reference gene primers served as the basis for estimated nucleated cell counts. The method was immunoSEQ multiplex PCR; TCRdb's version includes in-frame clones alone and lacks a portion of them. From that table come the V and J calls and clone size; the DNA was used to work out D and trimming. This table has roughly 93,000 clones, 87% appearing once. V gave up 3 bases and J gave up 2 bases; unmatched junction bases: 2. The CDR3 spans 15 residues. From germline, CDR1 is KGHSH and CDR2 LQKENI. The V call is TRBV18, the J call TRBJ2-3, with 10 bases that match TRBD1. The sequence was collected from a human donor in a cohort sampled during active COVID-19. The sample taken for sequencing was peripheral blood. CDR3 loop: CASSPGQGTTDTQYF. In DNA, the CDR3 is TGTGCCAGCTCACCGGGACAGGGGACCACAGATACGCAGTATTTT.